Listed below are T cell receptor beta chains from one sample, sequenced in a study of T cell responses to AZD1222 COVID-19 vaccine. TCRdb's copy holds only in-frame clones and misses some; the assay was immunoSEQ multiplex PCR. The table records 120,000 or so clones, 70% to 85% of them present only once. The source was peripheral blood, collected 28 days after the second AZD1222 dose. Receptor source: an adult who received the AZD1222 COVID-19 vaccine. Each CDR3 is given with its conserved first and last residue. The D gene is left open where the match is weak. Size values are once, few and many counts, or a class for expanded clones, and some rows have none.

clone size,J gene,V gene,D gene,CDR3 DNA,CDR3 protein
.,TRBJ1-4,TRBV9,.,TGTGCCAGCAGCCGAGCCGAATGGGGTAACAGGGAAAAACTGTTTTTT,CASSRAEWGNREKLFF
.,TRBJ2-5,TRBV10-3,.,TGTGCCATCAGTGAGTCGGGGGCATGGGAGACCCAGTACTTC,CAISESGAWETQYF
few,TRBJ1-1,TRBV6-2/TRBV6-3,.,TGTGCCAGCAGTCTCGGGTTCACTGAAGCTTTCTTT,CASSLGFTEAFF
once,TRBJ2-5,TRBV2,.,TGTGCCAGCAGTGAAAATGGCGGGGGCTTACAAGAGACCCAGTACTTC,CASSENGGGLQETQYF
.,TRBJ1-1,TRBV12-5,TRBD1,TGTGCTAGTGGTGGACAGGGGAACACTGAAGCTTTCTTT,CASGGQGNTEAFF
.,TRBJ1-3,TRBV28,TRBD1,TGTGCCAGCATCTCAGGGGGCGGTGGAAACACCATATATTTT,CASISGGGGNTIYF
.,TRBJ2-3,TRBV7-9,.,TGTGCCAGCAGCCCAGGGAGCACAGATACGCAGTATTTT,CASSPGSTDTQYF
.,TRBJ2-5,TRBV2,.,TGTGCCAGCAGGGGGGAAGAGACCCAGTACTTC,CASRGEETQYF
.,TRBJ2-1,TRBV5-1,.,TGCGCCAGCGGCAAACCCGGGGGTGAGCAGTTCTTC,CASGKPGGEQFF
.,TRBJ1-1,TRBV27,TRBD1,TGTGCCAGCAGTTTCTTACAGGGGGCGAGGGCTGAAGCTTTCTTT,CASSFLQGARAEAFF
.,TRBJ2-7,TRBV21-1,.,TGTGCCAGCAGCAAAGATCCATCGGCTCGCTACGAGCAGTACTTC,CASSKDPSARYEQYF
.,TRBJ2-3,TRBV6-5,.,TGTGCCGGTACCCCTGAGCGGGGCACAGATACGCAGTATTTT,CAGTPERGTDTQYF
few,TRBJ2-2,TRBV30,TRBD2,TGTGCCTGGAGTCGCGGGGGGGCCGCCGGGGAGCTGTTTTTT,CAWSRGGAAGELFF
.,TRBJ2-7,TRBV6-2/TRBV6-3,.,TGTGCCAGCAGTTACGCGTATTGGGAGCAGTACTTC,CASSYAYWEQYF
once,TRBJ1-5,TRBV5-5,.,TGTGCCAGCAGCTTGGGTCCGACCGAGGATCAGCCCCAGCATTTT,CASSLGPTEDQPQHF
.,TRBJ1-2,TRBV2,.,TGTGCCAGCAGTGTGAGGGGTGTAAACTATGGCTACACCTTC,CASSVRGVNYGYTF
.,TRBJ2-7,TRBV4-3,.,TGCGCCAGCAGCCAGGGTACTGGTAGGGATTCCTACGAGCAGTACTTC,CASSQGTGRDSYEQYF
.,TRBJ2-7,TRBV5-6,.,TGTGCCAGCAGCTTGGGCCTCACCCACGAGCAGTACTTC,CASSLGLTHEQYF
.,TRBJ2-5,TRBV7-6,.,TGTGCCAGCAGCCCCGTCAGGGGGGAAAGGGAGACCCAGTACTTC,CASSPVRGERETQYF
.,TRBJ1-5,TRBV28,.,TGTGCCAGCAGCTACAGGAATCAGCCCCAGCATTTT,CASSYRNQPQHF
.,TRBJ2-7,TRBV12-2,.,TGTGCAAGTCGCTTCCCACAACAGGGCCCTCACCACTACGAGCAGTACTTC,CASRFPQQGPHHYEQYF
.,TRBJ2-2,TRBV9,.,TGTGCCAGCAGCGTAGGTGCCCTCTCCGGGGAGCTGTTTTTT,CASSVGALSGELFF
once,TRBJ2-7,TRBV7-2,.,TGTGCCAGCAGCTTAGCGGGGAATTCCTACGAGCAGTACTTC,CASSLAGNSYEQYF
.,TRBJ2-2,TRBV5-1,TRBD2,TGCGCCAGCAGCCACAAGCGGGGGTCGGCCGGGGAGCTGTTTTTT,CASSHKRGSAGELFF
once,TRBJ1-5,TRBV4-2,.,TGTGCCAGCAGCCTCTGGGGGGATCAGCCCCAGCATTTT,CASSLWGDQPQHF
few,TRBJ2-5,TRBV5-1,TRBD2,TGCGCCAGCAGCGGAAGGACTAGCGGGGGGGCCGAAGAGACCCAGTACTTC,CASSGRTSGGAEETQYF
.,TRBJ1-4,TRBV28,TRBD1,TGTGCCAGCAGACAGGGGGGCGAAAAACTGTTTTTT,CASRQGGEKLFF
.,TRBJ1-1,TRBV4-3,.,TGCGCCAGCAGCCCCACGATGCAGGGGGAAGCTTTCTTT,CASSPTMQGEAFF
.,TRBJ2-1,TRBV9,TRBD2,TGTGCCAGCAGCATCAGCGGGGGCCACTACAATGAGCAGTTCTTC,CASSISGGHYNEQFF
.,TRBJ2-2,TRBV7-3,TRBD2,TGTGCCAGCAGCCCTATTCGAGCGGGGAGGAACACCGGGGAGCTGTTTTTT,CASSPIRAGRNTGELFF
.,TRBJ2-5,TRBV5-4,TRBD1,TGTGCCAGCAGCTTACAGGGGGCGCGGGAGACCCAGTACTTC,CASSLQGARETQYF
.,TRBJ1-2,TRBV4-1,.,TGCGCCAGCAGCCAAGTAGACAGGAACTATGGCTACACCTTC,CASSQVDRNYGYTF
few,TRBJ2-2,TRBV4-2,TRBD1,TGTGCCAGCAGCCAGGGGAACAGGGGGTCTGGGGGGGAGCTGTTTTTT,CASSQGNRGSGGELFF
.,TRBJ1-3,TRBV5-1,.,TGCGCCAGCAGCTTGGCGGGGGATGGCTCTGGAAACACCATATATTTT,CASSLAGDGSGNTIYF
.,TRBJ2-7,TRBV3-1/TRBV3-2,.,TGTGCCAGCGGACGACAACAGGGTTCCTACGAGCAGTACTTC,CASGRQQGSYEQYF
few,TRBJ2-7,TRBV9,.,TGTGCCAGCAGCGTAGAACAGGGCGGCGAGCAGTACTTC,CASSVEQGGEQYF
.,TRBJ1-2,TRBV5-5,.,TGTGCCAGCAGCTTGGCCGGTCCTAACTATGGCTACACCTTC,CASSLAGPNYGYTF
.,TRBJ1-1,TRBV6-1,.,TGTGCCAGCAGTGATATGGTGGGAACGAACACTGAAGCTTTCTTT,CASSDMVGTNTEAFF
.,TRBJ2-7,TRBV19,.,TGTGCCAGTACACGGACCAGCCCCCCCTACGAGCAGTACTTC,CASTRTSPPYEQYF
.,TRBJ2-5,TRBV6-2/TRBV6-3,.,TGTGCCAGCAGTCGTCTCAGGGGAGAGACCCAGTACTTC,CASSRLRGETQYF
.,TRBJ1-5,TRBV28,.,TGTGCCAGCAGTCAGAGGGGACCCATAGGGATCCAGCATTTT,CASSQRGPIGIQHF
.,TRBJ2-1,TRBV28,.,TGTGCCAGCAGCCGACCAAGTGAGGGGGGGTATGAGCAGTTCTTC,CASSRPSEGGYEQFF
.,TRBJ1-5,TRBV3-1/TRBV3-2,TRBD1,TGTGCCAGCAGCACGGGACAGGGCCAGCCCCAGCATTTT,CASSTGQGQPQHF
.,TRBJ2-7,TRBV7-9,.,TGTGCCAGCAGCTTGAGACAGCCCTACGAGCAGTACTTC,CASSLRQPYEQYF
.,TRBJ2-7,TRBV7-2,.,TGTGCCAGCAGCTCCCAAACCCGTTCCGAGCAGTACTTC,CASSSQTRSEQYF
.,TRBJ1-1,TRBV29-1,.,TGCAGCACTAAAGAGGGGCCCTCTGAAGCTTTCTTT,CSTKEGPSEAFF
.,TRBJ1-2,TRBV29-1,.,TGCAGCGTTGCAATGACAGTAGCCGATGGCTACACCTTC,CSVAMTVADGYTF
.,TRBJ1-2,TRBV7-2,TRBD1,TGTGCCAGCAGCTTAGTTGGGGGCCGGACAGGGCTCTTAAATGGCTACACCTTC,CASSLVGGRTGLLNGYTF
.,TRBJ2-7,TRBV5-6,.,TGTGCCAGCAGCCCCGGTCGGCAGTACGAGCAGTACTTC,CASSPGRQYEQYF
.,TRBJ2-5,TRBV5-6,.,TGTGCCAGCAGCGGAACAGGGAGCGGGACCTCTCCATGGACCCAGTACTTC,CASSGTGSGTSPWTQYF
.,TRBJ1-5,TRBV6-5,.,TGTGCCAGCAGACAGCCCAATCAGCCCCAGCATTTT,CASRQPNQPQHF
.,TRBJ2-7,TRBV2,.,TGTGCCAGCAGTGAAACGGGCCACGAGCAGTACTTC,CASSETGHEQYF
.,TRBJ1-6,TRBV7-9,.,TGTGCCAGCAGCTTCAGGGCCTATAATTCACCCCTCCACTTT,CASSFRAYNSPLHF
.,TRBJ1-6,TRBV19,TRBD1,TGTGCCAGTAGTTTGACAGGGGGCGATTCACCCCTCCACTTT,CASSLTGGDSPLHF
.,TRBJ1-1,TRBV18,.,TGTGCCAGCTCGGGGCAGGCGAACACTGAAGCTTTCTTT,CASSGQANTEAFF
.,TRBJ1-2,TRBV12-3/TRBV12-4,.,TGTGCCAGCAGTGAACCCCCAGGGTATGGCTACACCTTC,CASSEPPGYGYTF
.,TRBJ1-2,TRBV11-2,.,TGTGCCAGCAGCACGGGGACCTTCTATGGCTACACCTTC,CASSTGTFYGYTF
.,TRBJ1-1,TRBV13,.,TGTGCCAGCAGCTGGTCAAGGAACACTGAAGCTTTCTTT,CASSWSRNTEAFF
.,TRBJ1-1,TRBV29-1,TRBD1,TGCAGCGGTCTGCGGGACAGGGGAACTGAAGCTTTCTTT,CSGLRDRGTEAFF
.,TRBJ1-6,TRBV4-3,TRBD1,TGCGCCAGCAGCCAAGATACTGGACAGGGGGCTTTTGGTAATTCACCCCTCCACTTT,CASSQDTGQGAFGNSPLHF